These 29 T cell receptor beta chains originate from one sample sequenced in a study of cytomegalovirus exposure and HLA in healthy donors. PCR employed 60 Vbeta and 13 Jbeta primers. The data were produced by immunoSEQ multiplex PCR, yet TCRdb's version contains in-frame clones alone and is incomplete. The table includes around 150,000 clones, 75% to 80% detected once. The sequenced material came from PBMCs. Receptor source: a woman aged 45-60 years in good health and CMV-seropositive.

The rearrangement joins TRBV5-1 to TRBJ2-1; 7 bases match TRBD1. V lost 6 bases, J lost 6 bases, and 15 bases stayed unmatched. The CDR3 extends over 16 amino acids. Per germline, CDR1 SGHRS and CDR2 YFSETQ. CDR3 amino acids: CASNPGGRFFGNEQFF. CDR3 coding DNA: TGCGCCAGCAACCCAGGGGGTAGGTTTTTTGGCAATGAGCAGTTCTTC.

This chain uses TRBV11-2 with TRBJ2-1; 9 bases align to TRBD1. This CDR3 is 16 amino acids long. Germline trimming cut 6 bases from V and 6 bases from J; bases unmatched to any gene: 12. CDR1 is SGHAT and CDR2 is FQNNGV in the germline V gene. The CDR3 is CASSQGGQGAGNEQFF. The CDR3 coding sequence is TGTGCCAGCAGTCAGGGGGGACAGGGAGCGGGCAATGAGCAGTTCTTC.

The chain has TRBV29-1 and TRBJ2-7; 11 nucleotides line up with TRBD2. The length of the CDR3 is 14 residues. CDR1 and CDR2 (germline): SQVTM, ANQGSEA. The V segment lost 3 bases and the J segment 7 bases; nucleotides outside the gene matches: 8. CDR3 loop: CSVEIPSGRREQYF. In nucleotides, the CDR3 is TGCAGCGTTGAGATCCCTAGCGGGAGGCGGGAGCAGTACTTC.

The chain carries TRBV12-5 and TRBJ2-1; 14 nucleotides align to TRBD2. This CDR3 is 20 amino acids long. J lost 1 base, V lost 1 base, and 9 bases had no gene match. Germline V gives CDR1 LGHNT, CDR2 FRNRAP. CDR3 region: CASGLGVGLAGVGSYNEQFF. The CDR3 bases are TGTGCTAGTGGTTTGGGCGTGGGACTAGCGGGAGTGGGATCCTACAATGAGCAGTTCTTC.

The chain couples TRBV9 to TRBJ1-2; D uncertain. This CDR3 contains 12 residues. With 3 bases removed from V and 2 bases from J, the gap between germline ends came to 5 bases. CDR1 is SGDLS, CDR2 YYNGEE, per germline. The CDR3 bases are TGTGCCAGCAGCGCAGCGAACTATGGCTACACCTTC. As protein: CASSAANYGYTF. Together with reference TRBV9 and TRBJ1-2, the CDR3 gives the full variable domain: DSGVTQTPKHLITATGQRVTLRCSPRSGDLSVYWYQQSLDQGLQFLIQYYNGEERAKGNILERFSAQQFPDLHSELNLSSLELGDSALYFCASSAANYGYTFGSGTRLTVV.

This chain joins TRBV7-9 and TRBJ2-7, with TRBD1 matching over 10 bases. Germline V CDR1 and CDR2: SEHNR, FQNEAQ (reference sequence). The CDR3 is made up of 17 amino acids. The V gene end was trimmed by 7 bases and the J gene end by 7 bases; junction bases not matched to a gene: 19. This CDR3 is CASTLSTGGWSGGEQYF. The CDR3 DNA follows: TGTGCCAGCACCCTCTCGACAGGGGGCTGGTCGGGGGGAGAGCAGTACTTC.

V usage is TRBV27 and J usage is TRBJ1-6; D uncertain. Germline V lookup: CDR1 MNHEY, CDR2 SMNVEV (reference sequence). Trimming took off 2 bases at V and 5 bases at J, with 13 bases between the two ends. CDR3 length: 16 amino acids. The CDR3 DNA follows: TGTGCCAGCAGTTTAGTTGCAGGTGCTGATAATTCACCCCTCCACTTT. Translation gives CASSLVAGADNSPLHF.

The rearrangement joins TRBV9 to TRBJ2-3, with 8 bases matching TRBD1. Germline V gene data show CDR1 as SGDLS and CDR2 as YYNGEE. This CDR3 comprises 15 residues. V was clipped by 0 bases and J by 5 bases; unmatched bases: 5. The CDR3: CASSVGTGNIDTQYF. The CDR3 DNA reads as TGTGCCAGCAGCGTAGGGACAGGGAACATAGATACGCAGTATTTT.

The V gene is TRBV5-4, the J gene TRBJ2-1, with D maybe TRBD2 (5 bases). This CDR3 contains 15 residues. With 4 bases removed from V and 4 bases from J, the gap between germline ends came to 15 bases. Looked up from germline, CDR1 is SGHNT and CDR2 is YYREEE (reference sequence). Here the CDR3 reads CASSLEGGGYNEQFF. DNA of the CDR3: TGTGCCAGCAGCCTCGAGGGCGGTGGATACAATGAGCAGTTCTTC.

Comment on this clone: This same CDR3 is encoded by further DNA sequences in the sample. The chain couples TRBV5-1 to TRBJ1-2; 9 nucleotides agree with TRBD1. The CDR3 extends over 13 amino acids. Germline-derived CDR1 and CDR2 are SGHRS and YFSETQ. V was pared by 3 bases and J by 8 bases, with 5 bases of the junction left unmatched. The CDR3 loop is CASSSGQGYGYTF. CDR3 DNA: TGCGCCAGCAGCTCCGGACAGGGGTACGGCTACACCTTC.

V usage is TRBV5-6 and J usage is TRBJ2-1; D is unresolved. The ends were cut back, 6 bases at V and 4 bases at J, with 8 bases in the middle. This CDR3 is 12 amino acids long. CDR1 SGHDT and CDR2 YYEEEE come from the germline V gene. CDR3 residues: CASTFLYNEQFF. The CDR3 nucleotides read TGTGCCAGCACCTTCCTTTACAATGAGCAGTTCTTC.

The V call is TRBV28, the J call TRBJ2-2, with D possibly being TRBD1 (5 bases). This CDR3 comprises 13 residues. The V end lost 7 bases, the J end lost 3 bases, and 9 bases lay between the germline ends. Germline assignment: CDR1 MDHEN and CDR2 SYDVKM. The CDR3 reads CASNQQDTGELFF. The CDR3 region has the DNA TGTGCCAGCAATCAACAGGACACCGGGGAGCTGTTTTTT.

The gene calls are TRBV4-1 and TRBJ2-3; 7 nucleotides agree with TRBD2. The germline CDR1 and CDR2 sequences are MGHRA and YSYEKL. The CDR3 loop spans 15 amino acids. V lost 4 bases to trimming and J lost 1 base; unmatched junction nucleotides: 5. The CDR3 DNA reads TGCGCCAGCAGCCGAGCGGGATCGGGCACAGATACGCAGTATTTT. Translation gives CASSRAGSGTDTQYF.

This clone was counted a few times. CDR3 DNA: TGCGCCAGCAGCCATTTTGGAGGGCAAACTAATGAAAAACTGTTTTTT. Translated: CASSHFGGQTNEKLFF. This chain uses TRBV4-3 with TRBJ1-4, with D uncertain. This CDR3 is 16 amino acids long. The germline V gene has CDR1 LGHNA and CDR2 YSLEER. The V and J ends lost 3 bases and 1 base respectively, with 12 bases between them.

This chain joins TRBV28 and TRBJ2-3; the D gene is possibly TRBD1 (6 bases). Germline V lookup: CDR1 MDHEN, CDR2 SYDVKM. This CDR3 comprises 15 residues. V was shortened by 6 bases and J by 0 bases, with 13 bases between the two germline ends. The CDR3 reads CASRAQGPSTDTQYF. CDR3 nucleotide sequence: TGTGCCAGCAGAGCCCAGGGGCCTAGCACAGATACGCAGTATTTT.

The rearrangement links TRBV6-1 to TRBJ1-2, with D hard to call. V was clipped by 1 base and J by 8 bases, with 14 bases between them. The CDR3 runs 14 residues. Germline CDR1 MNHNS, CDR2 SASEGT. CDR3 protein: CASSEGPRGYGYTF. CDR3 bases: TGTGCCAGCAGTGAAGGGCCCCGAGGGTACGGCTACACCTTC.

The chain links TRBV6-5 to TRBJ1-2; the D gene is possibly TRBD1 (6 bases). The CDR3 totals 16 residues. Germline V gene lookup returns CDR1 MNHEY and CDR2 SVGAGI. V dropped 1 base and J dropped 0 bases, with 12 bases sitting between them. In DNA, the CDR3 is TGTGCCAGCAGTTACTTTGGGGGCAACACTAACTATGGCTACACCTTC. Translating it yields CASSYFGGNTNYGYTF.

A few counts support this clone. CDR3 loop: CASSVGHSTVYGYTF. The CDR3 DNA sequence: TGTGCCAGCAGCGTTGGACACTCCACCGTCTATGGCTACACCTTC. The V gene is TRBV9, the J gene TRBJ1-2, with D possibly matching TRBD1 (5 bases). V shed 2 bases and J shed 4 bases, with 15 bases lying between them. The length of the CDR3 is 15 residues. Germline lookup yields CDR1 SGDLS and CDR2 YYNGEE.

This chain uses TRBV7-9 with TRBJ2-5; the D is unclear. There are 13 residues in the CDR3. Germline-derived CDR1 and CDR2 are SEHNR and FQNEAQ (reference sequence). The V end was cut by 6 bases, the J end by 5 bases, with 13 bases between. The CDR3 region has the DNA TGTGCCAGCAGTTACGGGTCGGAGGAGACCCAGTACTTC. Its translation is CASSYGSEETQYF.

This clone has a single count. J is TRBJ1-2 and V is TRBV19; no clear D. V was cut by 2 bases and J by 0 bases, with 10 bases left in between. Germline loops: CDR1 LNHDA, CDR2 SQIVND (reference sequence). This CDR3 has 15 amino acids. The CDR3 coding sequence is TGTGCCAGTAGTATATTCGCCGGAGCTAACTATGGCTACACCTTC. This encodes CASSIFAGANYGYTF.

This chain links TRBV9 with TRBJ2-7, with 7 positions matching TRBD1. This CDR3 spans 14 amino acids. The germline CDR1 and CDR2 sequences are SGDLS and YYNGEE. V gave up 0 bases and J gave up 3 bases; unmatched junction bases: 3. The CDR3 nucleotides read TGTGCCAGCAGCGTAGGGGACAGCAACTACGAGCAGTACTTC. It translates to CASSVGDSNYEQYF.

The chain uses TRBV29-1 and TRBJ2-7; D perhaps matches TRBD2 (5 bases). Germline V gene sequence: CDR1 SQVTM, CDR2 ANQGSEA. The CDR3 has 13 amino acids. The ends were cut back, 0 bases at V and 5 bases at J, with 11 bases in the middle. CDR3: CSVEEAPGDEQYF. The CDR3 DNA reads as TGCAGCGTTGAAGAGGCCCCCGGGGACGAGCAGTACTTC.

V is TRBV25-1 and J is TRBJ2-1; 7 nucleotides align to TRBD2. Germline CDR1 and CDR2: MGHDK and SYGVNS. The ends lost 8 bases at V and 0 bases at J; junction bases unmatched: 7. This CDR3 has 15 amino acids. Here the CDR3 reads CASRLAESSYNEQFF. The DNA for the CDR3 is TGTGCCAGCCGTCTAGCGGAGAGCTCCTACAATGAGCAGTTCTTC.

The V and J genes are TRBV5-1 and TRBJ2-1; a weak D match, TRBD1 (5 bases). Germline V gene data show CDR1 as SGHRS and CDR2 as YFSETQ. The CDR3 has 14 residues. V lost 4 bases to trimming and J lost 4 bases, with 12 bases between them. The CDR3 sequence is CASSPGQGYNEQFF. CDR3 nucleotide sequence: TGCGCCAGCAGCCCGGGCCAGGGATACAATGAGCAGTTCTTC.

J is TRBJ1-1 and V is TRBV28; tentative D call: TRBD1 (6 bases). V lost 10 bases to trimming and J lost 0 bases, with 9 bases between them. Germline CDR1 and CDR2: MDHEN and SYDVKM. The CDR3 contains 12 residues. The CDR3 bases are TGTGCCACACAGGGAATGAACACTGAAGCTTTCTTT. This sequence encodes CATQGMNTEAFF.

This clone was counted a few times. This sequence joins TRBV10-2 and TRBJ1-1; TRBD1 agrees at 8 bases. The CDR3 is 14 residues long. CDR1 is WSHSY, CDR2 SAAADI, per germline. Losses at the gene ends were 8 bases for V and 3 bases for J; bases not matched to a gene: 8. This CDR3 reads CASVEGQAYTEAFF. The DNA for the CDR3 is TGCGCCAGCGTGGAGGGACAGGCGTACACTGAAGCTTTCTTT.

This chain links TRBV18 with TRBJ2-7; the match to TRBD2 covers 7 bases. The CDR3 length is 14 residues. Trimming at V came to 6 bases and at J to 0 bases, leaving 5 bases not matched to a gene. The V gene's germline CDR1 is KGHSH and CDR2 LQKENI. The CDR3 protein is CASSQAGSSYEQYF. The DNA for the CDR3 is TGTGCCAGCTCGCAAGCGGGATCCTCCTACGAGCAGTACTTC.

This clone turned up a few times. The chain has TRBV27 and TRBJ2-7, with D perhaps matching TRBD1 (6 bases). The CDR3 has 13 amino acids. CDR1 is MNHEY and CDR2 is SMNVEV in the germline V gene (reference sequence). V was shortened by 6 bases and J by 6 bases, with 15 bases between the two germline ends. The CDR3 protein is CASRDSFSFEQYF. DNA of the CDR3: TGTGCCAGCAGGGACAGCTTTTCATTCGAGCAGTACTTC.

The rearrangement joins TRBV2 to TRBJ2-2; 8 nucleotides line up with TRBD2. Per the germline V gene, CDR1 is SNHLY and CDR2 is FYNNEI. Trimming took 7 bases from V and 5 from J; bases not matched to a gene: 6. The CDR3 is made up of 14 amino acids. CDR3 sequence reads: CASTEREWTGELFF. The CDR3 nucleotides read TGTGCCAGCACGGAGCGGGAGTGGACCGGGGAGCTGTTTTTT.